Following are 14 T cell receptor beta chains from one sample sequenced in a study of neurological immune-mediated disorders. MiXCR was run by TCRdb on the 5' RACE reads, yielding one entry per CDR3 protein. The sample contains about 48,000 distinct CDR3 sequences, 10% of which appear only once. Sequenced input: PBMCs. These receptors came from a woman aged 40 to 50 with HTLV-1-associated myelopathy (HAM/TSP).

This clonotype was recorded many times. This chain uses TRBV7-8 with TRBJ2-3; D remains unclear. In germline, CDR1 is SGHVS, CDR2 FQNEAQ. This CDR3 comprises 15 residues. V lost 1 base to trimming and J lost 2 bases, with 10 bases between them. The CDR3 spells CASSLGAENTDTQYF. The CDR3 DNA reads TGTGCCAGCAGCTTAGGGGCGGAGAACACAGATACGCAGTATTTT.

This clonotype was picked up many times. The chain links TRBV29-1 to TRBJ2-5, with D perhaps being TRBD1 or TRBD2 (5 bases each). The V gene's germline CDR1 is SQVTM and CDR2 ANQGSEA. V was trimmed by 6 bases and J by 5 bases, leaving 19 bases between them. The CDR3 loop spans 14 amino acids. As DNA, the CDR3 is TGCAGCGTGTCACGGGGCTCGACGGGGGAGACCCAGTACTTC. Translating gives CSVSRGSTGETQYF.

The CDR3 DNA sequence: TGTGCCAGCAGCTCCTATAGCGGGGGGAATGAGCAGTTCTTC. This translates into CASSSYSGGNEQFF. The V and J genes are TRBV14 and TRBJ2-1; 10 nucleotides match TRBD2. The CDR3 loop spans 14 amino acids. After removal of 5 bases from V and 7 bases from J, the junction contained 5 bases not matched to a gene. CDR1 and CDR2 from the germline V gene are SGHDN and FVKESK.

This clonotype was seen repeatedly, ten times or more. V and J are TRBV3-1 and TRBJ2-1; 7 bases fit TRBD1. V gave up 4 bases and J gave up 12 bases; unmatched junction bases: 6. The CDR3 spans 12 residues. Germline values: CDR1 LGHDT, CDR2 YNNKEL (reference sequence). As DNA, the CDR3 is TGTGCCAGCAGCCTCCGTCCAGGGGGGCAGTTCTTC. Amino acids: CASSLRPGGQFF.

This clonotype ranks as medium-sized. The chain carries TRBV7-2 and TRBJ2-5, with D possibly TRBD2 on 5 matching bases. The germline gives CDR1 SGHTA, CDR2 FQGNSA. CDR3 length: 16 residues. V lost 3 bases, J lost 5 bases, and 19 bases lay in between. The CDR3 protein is CASSFRWVTDLETQYF. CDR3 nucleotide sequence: TGTGCCAGCAGCTTCAGATGGGTTACGGACTTGGAGACCCAGTACTTC.

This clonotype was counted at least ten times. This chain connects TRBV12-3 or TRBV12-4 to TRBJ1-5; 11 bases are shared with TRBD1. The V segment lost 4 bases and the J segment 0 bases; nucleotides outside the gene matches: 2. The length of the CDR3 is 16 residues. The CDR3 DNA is TGTGCCAGCAGTTCAGGGACAGGGGGTAGCAATCAGCCCCAGCATTTT. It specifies CASSSGTGGSNQPQHF.

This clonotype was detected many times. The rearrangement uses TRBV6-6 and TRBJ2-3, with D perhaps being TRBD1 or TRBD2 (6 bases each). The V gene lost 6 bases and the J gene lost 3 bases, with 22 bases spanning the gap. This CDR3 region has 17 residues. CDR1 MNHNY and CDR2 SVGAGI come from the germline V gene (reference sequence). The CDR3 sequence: CASSQRGAQGGTDTQYF. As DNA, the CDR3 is TGTGCCAGCAGCCAGAGGGGGGCGCAGGGTGGGACAGATACGCAGTATTTT.

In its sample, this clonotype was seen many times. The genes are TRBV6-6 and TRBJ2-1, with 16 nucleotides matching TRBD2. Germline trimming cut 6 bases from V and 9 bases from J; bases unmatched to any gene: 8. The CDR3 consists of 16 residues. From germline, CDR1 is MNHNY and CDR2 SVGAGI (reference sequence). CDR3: CASRPKGLAGGGEQFF. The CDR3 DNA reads TGTGCCAGCAGACCCAAGGGACTAGCGGGGGGGGGTGAGCAGTTCTTC.

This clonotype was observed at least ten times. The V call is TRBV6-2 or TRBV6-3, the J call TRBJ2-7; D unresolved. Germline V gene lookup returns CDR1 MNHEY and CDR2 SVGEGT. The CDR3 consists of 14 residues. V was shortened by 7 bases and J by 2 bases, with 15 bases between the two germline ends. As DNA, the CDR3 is TGTGCCAGCACCTCCCCCGGCAGGACCTACGAGCAGTACTTC. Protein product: CASTSPGRTYEQYF.

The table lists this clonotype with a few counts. The CDR3 loop is CASSQDTAGRVAGELFF. The CDR3 DNA is TGCGCCAGCAGCCAAGATACGGCAGGGAGGGTTGCCGGGGAGCTGTTTTTT. The V and J genes are TRBV4-3 and TRBJ2-2, with TRBD2 matching 7 bases. Germline loops: CDR1 LGHNA, CDR2 YSLEER. Germline trimming cut 0 bases from V and 6 bases from J; bases unmatched to any gene: 10. This CDR3 has 17 residues.

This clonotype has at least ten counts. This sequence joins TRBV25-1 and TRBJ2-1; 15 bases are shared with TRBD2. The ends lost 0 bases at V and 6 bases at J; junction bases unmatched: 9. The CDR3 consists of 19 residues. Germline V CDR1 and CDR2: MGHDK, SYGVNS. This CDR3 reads CASSEYGTSGGIRLNEQFF. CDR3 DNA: TGTGCCAGCAGTGAATATGGGACTAGCGGGGGGATCCGGCTCAATGAGCAGTTCTTC.

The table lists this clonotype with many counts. CDR3 coding DNA: TGTGCCAGCAGCCAAGGAAGGACCCAGTACTTC. As protein: CASSQGRTQYF. The chain recombines TRBV3-1 with TRBJ2-5; D not resolved. CDR3 length equals 11 residues. Trimming shortened V by 1 base and J by 7 bases, and 4 bases separated the two germline ends. Per germline, CDR1 LGHDT and CDR2 YNNKEL (reference sequence).

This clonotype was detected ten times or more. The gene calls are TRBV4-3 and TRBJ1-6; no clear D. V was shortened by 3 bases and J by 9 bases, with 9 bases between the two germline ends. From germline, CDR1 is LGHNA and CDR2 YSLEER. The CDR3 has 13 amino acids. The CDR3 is CASSQGSGSPLHF. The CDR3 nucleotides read TGCGCCAGCAGCCAGGGGTCAGGTTCACCCCTCCACTTT.

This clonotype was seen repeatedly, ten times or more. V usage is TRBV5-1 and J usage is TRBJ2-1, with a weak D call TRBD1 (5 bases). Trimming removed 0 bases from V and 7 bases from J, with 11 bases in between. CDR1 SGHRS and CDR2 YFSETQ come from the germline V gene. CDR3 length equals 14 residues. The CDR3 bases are TGCGCCAGCAGCTTGGCCGGACAACCTAATGAGCAGTTCTTC. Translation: CASSLAGQPNEQFF.